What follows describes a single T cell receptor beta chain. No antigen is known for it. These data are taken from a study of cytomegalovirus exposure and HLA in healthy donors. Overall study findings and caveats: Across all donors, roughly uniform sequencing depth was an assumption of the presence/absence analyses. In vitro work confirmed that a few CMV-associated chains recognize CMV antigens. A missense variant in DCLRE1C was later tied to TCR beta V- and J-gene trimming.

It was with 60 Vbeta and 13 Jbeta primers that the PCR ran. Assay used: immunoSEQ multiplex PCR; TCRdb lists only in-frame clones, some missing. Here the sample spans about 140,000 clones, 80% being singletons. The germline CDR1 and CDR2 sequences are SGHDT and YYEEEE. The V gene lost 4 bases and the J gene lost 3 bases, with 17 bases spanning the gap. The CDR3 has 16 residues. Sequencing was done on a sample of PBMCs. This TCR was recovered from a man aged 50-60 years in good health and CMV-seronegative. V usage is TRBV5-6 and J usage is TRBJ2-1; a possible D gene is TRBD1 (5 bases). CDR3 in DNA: TGTGCCAGCAGCGTAGGAAAGGGGCGAGACTACAATGAGCAGTTCTTC. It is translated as CASSVGKGRDYNEQFF. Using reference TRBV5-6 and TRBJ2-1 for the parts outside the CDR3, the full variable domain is DAGVTQSPTHLIKTRGQQVTLRCSPKSGHDTVSWYQQALGQGPQFIFQYYEEEERQRGNFPDRFSGHQFPNYSSELNVNALLLGDSALYLCASSVGKGRDYNEQFFGPGTRLTVL.